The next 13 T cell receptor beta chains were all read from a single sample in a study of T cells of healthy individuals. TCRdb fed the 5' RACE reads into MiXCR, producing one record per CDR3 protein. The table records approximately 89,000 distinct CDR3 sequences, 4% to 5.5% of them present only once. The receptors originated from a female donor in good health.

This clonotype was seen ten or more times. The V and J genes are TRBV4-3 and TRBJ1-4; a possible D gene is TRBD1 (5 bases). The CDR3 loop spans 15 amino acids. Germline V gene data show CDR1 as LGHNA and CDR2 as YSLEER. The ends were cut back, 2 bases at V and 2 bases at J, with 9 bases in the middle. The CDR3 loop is CASSQYRGTNEKLFF. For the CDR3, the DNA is TGCGCCAGCAGCCAATATCGGGGGACTAATGAAAAACTGTTTTTT.

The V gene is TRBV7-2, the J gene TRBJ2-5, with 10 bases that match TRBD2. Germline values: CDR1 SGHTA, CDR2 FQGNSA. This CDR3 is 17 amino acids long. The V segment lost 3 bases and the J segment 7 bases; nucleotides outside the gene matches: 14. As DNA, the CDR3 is TGTGCCAGCAGCTTCGAAAACAGCGGGAGGGCCTGGGGGACCCAGTACTTC. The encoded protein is CASSFENSGRAWGTQYF.

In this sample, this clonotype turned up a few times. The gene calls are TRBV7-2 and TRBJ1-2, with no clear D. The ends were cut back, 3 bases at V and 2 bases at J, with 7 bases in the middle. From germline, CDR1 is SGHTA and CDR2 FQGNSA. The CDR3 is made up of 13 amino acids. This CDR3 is CASSFGRNYGYTF. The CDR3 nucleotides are TGTGCCAGCAGCTTTGGCAGGAACTATGGCTACACCTTC.

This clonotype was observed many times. CDR3 DNA sequence: TGTGCCAGCAGTGCTGACAGACGAAGACCTGGAAACACCATATATTTT. Translating gives CASSADRRRPGNTIYF. V usage is TRBV6-5 and J usage is TRBJ1-3, with D perhaps matching TRBD1 (5 bases). V gave up 5 bases and J gave up 2 bases, with 16 bases separating them. The CDR3 extends over 16 amino acids. Germline CDR1 is MNHEY and CDR2 is SVGAGI.

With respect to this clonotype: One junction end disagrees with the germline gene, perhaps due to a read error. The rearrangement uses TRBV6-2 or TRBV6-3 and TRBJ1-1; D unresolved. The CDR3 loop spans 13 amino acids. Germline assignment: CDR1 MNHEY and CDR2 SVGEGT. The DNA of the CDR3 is TGTGCCACCAGTGGGCCCATGAGCACTGAAGCTTTCTTT. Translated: CATSGPMSTEAFF.

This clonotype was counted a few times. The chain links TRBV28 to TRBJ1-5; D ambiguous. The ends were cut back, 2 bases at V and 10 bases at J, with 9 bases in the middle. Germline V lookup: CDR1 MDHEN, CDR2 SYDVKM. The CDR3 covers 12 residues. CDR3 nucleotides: TGTGCCAGCAGTTTAGGCGCGGGACCCCAGCATTTT. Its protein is CASSLGAGPQHF.

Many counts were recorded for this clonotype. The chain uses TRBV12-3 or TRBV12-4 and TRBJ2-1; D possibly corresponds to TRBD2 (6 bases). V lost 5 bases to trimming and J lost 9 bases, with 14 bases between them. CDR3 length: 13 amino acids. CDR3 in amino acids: CASSPGLLSEQFF. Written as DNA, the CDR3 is TGTGCCAGCAGTCCGGGACTCCTCAGTGAGCAGTTCTTC.

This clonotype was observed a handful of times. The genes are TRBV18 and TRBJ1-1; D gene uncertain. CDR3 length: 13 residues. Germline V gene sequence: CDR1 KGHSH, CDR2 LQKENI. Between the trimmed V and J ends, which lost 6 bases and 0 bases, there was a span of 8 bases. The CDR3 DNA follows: TGTGCCAGCTCCACCGAAATGAACACTGAAGCTTTCTTT. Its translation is CASSTEMNTEAFF.

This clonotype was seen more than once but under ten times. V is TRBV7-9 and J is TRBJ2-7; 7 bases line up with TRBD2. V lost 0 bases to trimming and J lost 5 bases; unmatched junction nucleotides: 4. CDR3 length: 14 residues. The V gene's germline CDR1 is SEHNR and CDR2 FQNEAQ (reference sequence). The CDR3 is CASSLAYRGDEQYF. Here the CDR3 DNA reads TGTGCCAGCAGCTTAGCGTACCGGGGGGACGAGCAGTACTTC.

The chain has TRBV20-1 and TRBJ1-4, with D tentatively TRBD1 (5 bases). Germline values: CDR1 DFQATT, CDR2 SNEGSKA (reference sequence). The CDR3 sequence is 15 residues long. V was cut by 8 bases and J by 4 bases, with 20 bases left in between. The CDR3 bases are TGCAGTACTACCTCCGGCGGGACGGTTAATGAAAAACTGTTTTTT. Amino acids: CSTTSGGTVNEKLFF.

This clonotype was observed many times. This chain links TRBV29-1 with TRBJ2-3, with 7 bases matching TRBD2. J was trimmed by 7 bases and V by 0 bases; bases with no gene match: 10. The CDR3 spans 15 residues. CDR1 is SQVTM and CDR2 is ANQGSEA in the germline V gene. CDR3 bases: TGCAGCGTTGAAGACCCTGGACTAGTTTTGCATACGCAGTATTTT. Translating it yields CSVEDPGLVLHTQYF.

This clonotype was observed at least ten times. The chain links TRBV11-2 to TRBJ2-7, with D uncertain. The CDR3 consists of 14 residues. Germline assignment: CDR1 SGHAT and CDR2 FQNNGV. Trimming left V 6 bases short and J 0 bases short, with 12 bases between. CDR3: CASRPMAASYEQYF. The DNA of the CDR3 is TGTGCCAGCAGGCCAATGGCCGCCTCCTACGAGCAGTACTTC.

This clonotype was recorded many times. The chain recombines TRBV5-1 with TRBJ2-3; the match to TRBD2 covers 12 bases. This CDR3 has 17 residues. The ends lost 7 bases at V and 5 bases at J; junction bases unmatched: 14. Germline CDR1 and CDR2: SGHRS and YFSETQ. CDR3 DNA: TGCGCCAGCGCCACATCCCTGACTAGCGGGGGTCAAGATACGCAGTATTTT. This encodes CASATSLTSGGQDTQYF.